This TCR beta chain appears in the sequencing data of a study of T-cell reconstitution after alpha-beta-depleted transplantation in children. Overall study results and limits: Expanded clones from the graft, numbering several hundred, reportedly supplied alpha-beta T cells about two months after transplant. It was surviving recipient T cells and thymic progenitors that gave some patients high TCRbeta diversity at day 60. At one year after transplant, newly produced T cells mostly accounted for T-cell counts and diversity.

Unique molecular identifiers featured in how the TCRbeta library was prepared. TCRdb re-called the PCR reads through MiXCR, storing one row per CDR3 protein. The data show 100,000 or so distinct CDR3 sequences, with less than 25% seen just once and roughly a fifth held by the top ten. A few counts support this clonotype. What it binds is not known. The V end lost 10 bases, the J end lost 0 bases, and 10 bases lay between the germline ends. This CDR3 has 13 amino acids. Per the germline V gene, CDR1 is MDHEN and CDR2 is SYDVKM. The sequence was collected from a boy aged 2 to 10 with acute lymphoblastic leukemia, due to receive a stem cell transplant. This rearrangement joins TRBV28 to TRBJ2-1; D unclear. The sample here was PBMCs, taken before TCRalphabeta/CD19-depleted stem cell transplant. CDR3 in DNA: TGTGCCACCCACCAAGTCTCCTACAATGAGCAGTTCTTC. This codes for CATHQVSYNEQFF.